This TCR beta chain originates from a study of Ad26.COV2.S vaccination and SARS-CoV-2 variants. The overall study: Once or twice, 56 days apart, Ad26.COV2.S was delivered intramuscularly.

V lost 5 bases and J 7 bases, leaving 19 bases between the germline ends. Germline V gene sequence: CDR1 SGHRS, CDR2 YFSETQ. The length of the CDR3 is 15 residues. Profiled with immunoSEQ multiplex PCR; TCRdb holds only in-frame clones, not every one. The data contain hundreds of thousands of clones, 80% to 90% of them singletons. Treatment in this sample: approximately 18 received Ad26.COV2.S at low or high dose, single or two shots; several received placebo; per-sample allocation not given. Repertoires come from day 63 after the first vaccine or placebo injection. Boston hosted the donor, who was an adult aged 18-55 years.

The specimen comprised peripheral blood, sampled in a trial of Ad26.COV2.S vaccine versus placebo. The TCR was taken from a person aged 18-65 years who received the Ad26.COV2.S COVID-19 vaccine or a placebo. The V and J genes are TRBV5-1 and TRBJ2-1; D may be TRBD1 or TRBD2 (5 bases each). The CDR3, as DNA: TGCGCCAGCAGTCGACCCGACAGTTCGGGGAATGAGCAGTTCTTC. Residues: CASSRPDSSGNEQFF.